Listed here are 16 T cell receptor beta chains from one sample, sequenced in a study of blood T cells in healthy people across ages. Through a sample-barcoded 5' primer and a J-beta primer mix, a second PCR was run for about 6 to 11 cycles. TCRdb reanalysed the 5' RACE reads using MiXCR and keeps one entry per CDR3 protein. Here the sample spans about 770,000 distinct CDR3 sequences, around 43% being singletons. Sequenced material: blood. Source of these receptors: a man between 60 and 75 years old in good health.

The chain combines TRBV6-1 with TRBJ2-7; D remains unclear. Germline loops: CDR1 MNHNS, CDR2 SASEGT. With 7 bases removed from V and 2 bases from J, the gap between germline ends came to 12 bases. The CDR3 extends over 13 amino acids. Here the CDR3 reads CASIEASPYEQYF. The CDR3 DNA sequence: TGTGCCAGCATAGAGGCTTCCCCCTACGAGCAGTACTTC.

The sample holds a few counts of this clonotype. The V gene is TRBV20-1, the J gene TRBJ2-1; D might be TRBD1 or TRBD2, each matching 5 bases. CDR1 and CDR2 (germline): DFQATT, SNEGSKA (reference sequence). V was clipped by 7 bases and J by 6 bases, with 13 bases between them. There are 12 residues in the CDR3. The CDR3 bases are TGCAGTGGAAGGGGAGAGCCCAATGAGCAGTTCTTC. Translated: CSGRGEPNEQFF.

The genes are TRBV13 and TRBJ1-5; perhaps TRBD1 as D (5 bases). The CDR3 totals 17 residues. The germline V gene has CDR1 PRHDT and CDR2 FYEKMQ (reference sequence). The ends were cut back, 0 bases at V and 4 bases at J, with 16 bases in the middle. As DNA, the CDR3 is TGTGCCAGCAGCTTAGGATTCGGGGGGAGTGGAAATCAGCCCCAGCATTTT. This translates into CASSLGFGGSGNQPQHF.

This clonotype appeared many times. The rearrangement links TRBV7-2 to TRBJ2-5; D ambiguous. Germline V gene lookup returns CDR1 SGHTA and CDR2 FQGNSA. V was shortened by 4 bases and J by 5 bases, with 8 bases between the two germline ends. CDR3 length equals 12 residues. The CDR3 nucleotides are TGTGCCAGCAGCTGGAACCGGGAGACCCAGTACTTC. It specifies CASSWNRETQYF.

The rearrangement joins TRBV9 to TRBJ2-4; D is unresolved. Trimming pared 4 bases from V and 0 bases from J, leaving 8 bases between. CDR1 is SGDLS and CDR2 is YYNGEE in the germline V gene. CDR3 length: 14 amino acids. The CDR3 region has the DNA TGTGCCAGCAGCCGACTTGGAGCCAAAAACATTCAGTACTTC. It codes for CASSRLGAKNIQYF.

Concerning this clonotype: One base away lies a much larger clone, so this may be a sequencing read error. The rearrangement joins TRBV20-1 to TRBJ2-1; D is unresolved. This CDR3 contains 14 residues. CDR1 DFQATT and CDR2 SNEGSKA come from the germline V gene (reference sequence). The ends were cut back, 0 bases at V and 10 bases at J, with 16 bases in the middle. The CDR3 here is CSARDLVGSYEQFF. CDR3 DNA sequence: TGCAGTGCTAGAGATCTAGTCGGATCCTACGAGCAGTTCTTC.

The chain has TRBV29-1 and TRBJ2-5; the match to TRBD1 covers 7 bases. CDR3 length: 14 amino acids. V shed 2 bases, J shed 5 bases, and the junction held 8 bases outside the gene matches. CDR1 is SQVTM, CDR2 ANQGSEA, per germline. The CDR3 coding sequence is TGCAGCGTTGAAAAGCCAGGGGGACGGGAGACCCAGTACTTC. Its translation: CSVEKPGGRETQYF.

This clonotype was counted between two and nine times. The chain links TRBV7-2 to TRBJ2-1; D is perhaps TRBD1 (6 bases). The CDR3 is made up of 16 amino acids. Trimming removed 1 base at V and 7 bases at J, with 17 bases between. Germline V gene sequence: CDR1 SGHTA, CDR2 FQGNSA. For the CDR3, the DNA is TGTGCCAGCAGCTTAGGGGGCCACCCAGGGGTGAATGAGCAGTTCTTC. Its translation is CASSLGGHPGVNEQFF.

V gene TRBV4-1 combines with J gene TRBJ1-4; D unresolved. Trimming pared 0 bases from V and 8 bases from J, leaving 13 bases between. This CDR3 contains 15 residues. Germline V gene lookup returns CDR1 MGHRA and CDR2 YSYEKL. CDR3 region: CASSQEGTGLEKLFF. CDR3 DNA: TGCGCCAGCAGCCAAGAGGGAACGGGGTTGGAAAAACTGTTTTTT.

The chain couples TRBV10-3 to TRBJ2-1, with TRBD1 matching over 10 bases. The V segment lost 5 bases and the J segment 7 bases; nucleotides outside the gene matches: 8. There are 15 residues in the CDR3. From germline, CDR1 is ENHRY and CDR2 SYGVKD. The CDR3 DNA is TGTGCCATCAGTTACGGACAGGGGGTTTTTAATGAGCAGTTCTTC. Protein product: CAISYGQGVFNEQFF.

This clonotype has at least ten counts. A much larger clonotype is one base distant, so this may be a read error. The chain carries TRBV5-1 and TRBJ2-5; either TRBD1 or TRBD2 may fit D (5 bases each). CDR3 size: 15 residues. Looked up from germline, CDR1 is SGHRS and CDR2 is YFSETQ. V was shortened by 4 bases and J by 5 bases, with 18 bases between the two germline ends. The CDR3 protein is CASSEGRAAWETQYF. CDR3 coding DNA: TGCGCCAGCAGCGAGGGACGAGCGGCCTGGGAGACCCAGTACTTC.

The chain carries TRBV5-1 and TRBJ2-7, with TRBD2 matching over 12 bases. The CDR3 is 17 amino acids. The germline CDR1 and CDR2 sequences are SGHRS and YFSETQ. The ends lost 0 bases at V and 2 bases at J; junction bases unmatched: 6. In DNA form, the CDR3 reads TGCGCCAGCAGCTTGGAGCCCGGGACTAGCGGGCCCTACGAGCAGTACTTC. Protein sequence: CASSLEPGTSGPYEQYF. Combining the CDR3 with reference TRBV5-1 and TRBJ2-7 gives the whole variable domain KAGVTQTPRYLIKTRGQQVTLSCSPISGHRSVSWYQQTPGQGLQFLFEYFSETQRNKGNFPGRFSGRQFSNSRSEMNVSTLELGDSALYLCASSLEPGTSGPYEQYFGPGTRLTVT.

This clonotype showed up just a few times. The chain joins TRBV7-2 to TRBJ2-5; 8 positions agree with TRBD2. In germline, CDR1 is SGHTA, CDR2 FQGNSA. This CDR3 is 16 amino acids long. Unmatched junction bases numbered 12, after V lost 2 bases and J lost 7 bases. CDR3 amino acids: CASSLRQSGLGPTQYF. The CDR3 bases are TGTGCCAGCAGCTTACGGCAGTCGGGACTAGGCCCGACCCAGTACTTC.

The CDR3 DNA sequence: TGTGCCAGCAGCCAAGTCCGACTAGCGGGATACCAAGAGACCCAGTACTTC. It translates to CASSQVRLAGYQETQYF. The chain employs TRBV3-1 and TRBJ2-5; 11 positions agree with TRBD2. Unmatched junction bases numbered 4, after V lost 1 base and J lost 0 bases. Per the germline V gene, CDR1 is LGHDT and CDR2 is YNNKEL (reference sequence). The CDR3 spans 17 residues.

This clonotype appeared a few times. The V and J genes are TRBV14 and TRBJ2-7, with D possibly matching TRBD2 (6 bases). There are 16 residues in the CDR3. V lost 1 base and J 7 bases, leaving 20 bases between the germline ends. Germline lookup yields CDR1 SGHDN and CDR2 FVKESK. Written as DNA, the CDR3 is TGTGCCAGCAGCCAAGGCGGGATATCCCCGGGCAATGAGCAGTACTTC. It encodes CASSQGGISPGNEQYF.

This clonotype was seen a handful of times. The chain is built from TRBV20-1 and TRBJ2-7; D may be TRBD1 (6 bases). The V and J ends lost 6 bases and 0 bases respectively, with 18 bases between them. The CDR3 sequence is 15 residues long. CDR1 DFQATT and CDR2 SNEGSKA come from the germline V gene (reference sequence). CDR3 region: CSALVFGQPSYEQYF. The CDR3 DNA sequence: TGCAGTGCCCTTGTTTTTGGACAGCCCTCCTACGAGCAGTACTTC.